This T cell receptor beta chain was identified in a study of T cell responses to AZD1222 COVID-19 vaccine. Assay: immunoSEQ multiplex PCR; the TCRdb copy retains only in-frame clones and omits some. Among tens of thousands of clones listed, roughly 94% were seen once. This clone was observed once. The V end lost 5 bases, the J end lost 6 bases, and 16 bases lay between the germline ends. Germline V CDR1 and CDR2: MNHNY, SVGAGI (reference sequence). The CDR3 is 14 residues long. The sample in question was peripheral blood, obtained on day 0 of AZD1222 vaccination. The chain is built from TRBV6-6 and TRBJ1-2; D is undetermined. This TCR was sampled from an adult in good health. The CDR3 DNA is TGTGCCAGCAGTAGTCCAGGCGTTATAAATGGCTACACCTTC. Amino acid sequence: CASSSPGVINGYTF.